What follows are 28 T cell receptor beta chains derived from one specimen sequenced in a study of CD8+CD57+ T cells in acquired aplastic anemia. TCR beta VDJ and CDR3 were profiled, and genomic DNA was the template. One entry per CDR3 protein results from TCRdb running MiXCR on the reads. The sample comprises about 98,000 distinct CDR3 sequences, around 62% of which are singletons, and 60% to 80% rests with the top ten. Only patients with CD8+CD57+ cell expansion on flow cytometry were chosen for sequencing. Input material: sorted CD4+, CD8+, or CD8+CD57+ T cells (not recorded which) from PBMCs. These receptors originate from a human donor with aplastic anemia.

This clonotype turned up a few times. The chain links TRBV29-1 to TRBJ1-2; D perhaps matches TRBD1 (5 bases). This CDR3 comprises 15 residues. Germline V gives CDR1 SQVTM, CDR2 ANQGSEA. The V and J ends lost 4 bases and 3 bases respectively, with 18 bases between them. CDR3 sequence: CSVAGTSPWDYGYTF. The CDR3 DNA reads TGCAGCGTTGCCGGGACTTCTCCTTGGGACTATGGCTACACCTTC.

CDR3 DNA: TGTGCCATCAGTGCTAGAACAGGGGACACTGAAGCTTTCTTT. Its protein product is CAISARTGDTEAFF. V and J are TRBV10-3 and TRBJ1-1; 7 positions agree with TRBD1. Trimming took 4 bases from V and 3 from J; bases not matched to a gene: 5. This CDR3 comprises 14 residues. Per the germline V gene, CDR1 is ENHRY and CDR2 is SYGVKD.

This chain links TRBV6-1 with TRBJ1-2; D uncertain. V was clipped by 8 bases and J by 4 bases, with 14 bases between them. Germline V gene sequence: CDR1 MNHNS, CDR2 SASEGT. This CDR3 spans 13 amino acids. CDR3: CASGPSGFYGYTF. The CDR3 coding sequence is TGTGCCAGCGGTCCCTCAGGCTTCTATGGCTACACCTTC.

The V call is TRBV6-1, the J call TRBJ1-6; 8 nucleotides align to TRBD1. J lost 14 bases, V lost 11 bases, and 14 bases had no gene match. Germline lookup yields CDR1 MNHNS and CDR2 SASEGT. The CDR3 consists of 13 residues. The CDR3 here is CAAARDRSMSLHF. CDR3 in DNA: TGTGCCGCCGCCCGGGACAGGTCGATGTCCCTCCACTTT.

V usage is TRBV6-1 and J usage is TRBJ1-2, with 8 bases identical to TRBD1. The CDR3 has 18 amino acids. V lost 6 bases, J lost 0 bases, and 15 bases stayed unmatched. CDR1 is MNHNS, CDR2 SASEGT, per germline. In nucleotides, the CDR3 is TGTGCCAGCAGAACAGACAGGGGTCCCCGGGGAGCTAACTATGGCTACACCTTC. Translated, it gives CASRTDRGPRGANYGYTF.

The sample holds one count of this clonotype. This chain uses TRBV2 with TRBJ2-7; tentatively, D is TRBD1 (6 bases). This CDR3 is 14 amino acids long. V was trimmed by 6 bases and J by 4 bases, leaving 16 bases between them. Germline-derived CDR1 and CDR2 are SNHLY and FYNNEI. CDR3 sequence reads: CASRTVKTGYEQYF. CDR3 in DNA: TGTGCCAGCAGGACAGTAAAAACAGGGTACGAGCAGTACTTC.

This sequence joins TRBV5-8 and TRBJ2-3; D remains unclear. CDR3 length: 13 amino acids. Trimming left V 3 bases short and J 8 bases short, with 13 bases between. From germline, CDR1 is SGHTS and CDR2 YDEGEE. The CDR3 DNA is TGTGCCAGCAGCTGGGAACAGAAGGCTACGCAGTATTTT. Amino acid sequence: CASSWEQKATQYF.

The chain is built from TRBV19 and TRBJ2-3; D possibly matches TRBD1 or TRBD2 (6 bases each). This CDR3 has 14 amino acids. V lost 7 bases and J lost 2, with 13 bases in between. Germline assignment: CDR1 LNHDA and CDR2 SQIVND (reference sequence). As DNA, the CDR3 is TGTGCCAGTACGGGGGCACGGAACACAGATACGCAGTATTTT. It translates to CASTGARNTDTQYF.

V and J are TRBV6-5 and TRBJ1-3; no definite D call. Germline V gene data show CDR1 as MNHEY and CDR2 as SVGAGI. V shed 2 bases and J shed 1 base, with 9 bases lying between them. The CDR3 contains 15 residues. As DNA, the CDR3 is TGTGCCAGCAGTTACCTTCCGACATCTGGAAACACCATATATTTT. This gives the protein CASSYLPTSGNTIYF.

The genes are TRBV15 and TRBJ1-1, with 8 bases fitting TRBD1. CDR1 is LNHNV and CDR2 is YYDKDF in the germline V gene (reference sequence). This CDR3 is built from 15 residues. V dropped 9 bases and J dropped 0; count of bases not matched to a gene: 9. This chain's CDR3 is CATRTGLRMNTEAFF. The CDR3 coding sequence is TGTGCCACTCGGACAGGGCTAAGGATGAACACTGAAGCTTTCTTT. The whole variable domain, filled in from reference TRBV15 and TRBJ1-1, reads DAMVIQNPRYQVTQFGKPVTLSCSQTLNHNVMYWYQQKSSQAPKLLFHYYDKDFNNEADTPDNFQSRRPNTSFCFLDIRSPGLGDTAMYLCATRTGLRMNTEAFFGQGTRLTVV.

The V and J genes are TRBV29-1 and TRBJ2-7, with D perhaps TRBD1 or TRBD2 (5 bases each). CDR1 is SQVTM, CDR2 ANQGSEA, per germline. The CDR3 has 11 residues. V dropped 5 bases and J dropped 4 bases, with 9 bases sitting between them. The CDR3: CSVKWGYEQYF. CDR3 nucleotide sequence: TGCAGCGTTAAATGGGGGTACGAGCAGTACTTC.

There are a few counts of this clonotype. The junction does not match germline at one end; this may be a read error. The chain is built from TRBV4-1 and TRBJ2-7, with D possibly matching TRBD2 (5 bases). The germline CDR1 and CDR2 sequences are MGHRA and YSYEKL. The CDR3 extends over 15 amino acids. The CDR3 region has the DNA TGCGCCAGCAGCCAAGAAGAGAGCGGCTCCTACGAGCAGCACTTC. Its translation is CASSQEESGSYEQHF.

This clonotype has just one count. This chain uses TRBV5-1 with TRBJ2-2, with a possible D match to TRBD1 (5 bases). This CDR3 spans 14 amino acids. With 4 bases removed from V and 6 bases from J, the gap between germline ends came to 13 bases. The germline gives CDR1 SGHRS, CDR2 YFSETQ. CDR3 sequence reads: CASSPLGVAGELFF. The CDR3 DNA is TGCGCCAGCAGCCCTCTAGGGGTTGCCGGGGAGCTGTTTTTT.

The V and J genes are TRBV10-3 and TRBJ2-2, with D unclear. Looked up from germline, CDR1 is ENHRY and CDR2 is SYGVKD. The CDR3 totals 13 residues. The V end lost 6 bases, the J end lost 1 base, and 6 bases lay between the germline ends. In DNA form, the CDR3 reads TGTGCCATCAGCACGGAGAACACCGGGGAGCTGTTTTTT. This gives the protein CAISTENTGELFF.

The chain joins TRBV2 to TRBJ1-2, with D maybe TRBD1 (5 bases). The CDR3 loop spans 15 amino acids. Looked up from germline, CDR1 is SNHLY and CDR2 is FYNNEI. Trimming pared 6 bases from V and 3 bases from J, leaving 17 bases between. CDR3 bases: TGTGCCAGCAGCGTTACGGACAAAGGGGACTATGGCTACACCTTC. It is translated as CASSVTDKGDYGYTF.

This clonotype was seen a few times. The chain carries TRBV24-1 and TRBJ2-1; no clear D gene. CDR1 KGHDR and CDR2 SFDVKD come from the germline V gene. The CDR3 extends over 13 amino acids. With 1 base removed from V and 5 bases from J, the gap between germline ends came to 5 bases. CDR3 bases: TGTGCCACCAGTGATTTTGACCACAATGAGCAGTTCTTC. Encoded protein: CATSDFDHNEQFF.

J is TRBJ2-3 and V is TRBV24-1, with 8 positions matching TRBD2. V dropped 4 bases and J dropped 6; count of bases not matched to a gene: 14. Looked up from germline, CDR1 is KGHDR and CDR2 is SFDVKD. The CDR3 spans 17 residues. This chain's CDR3 is CATSDSAGRGGWDTQYF. CDR3 DNA sequence: TGTGCCACCAGTGACTCTGCGGGTCGCGGGGGGTGGGATACGCAGTATTTT.

The chain uses TRBV7-6 and TRBJ2-3, with D uncertain. V lost 3 bases to trimming and J lost 5 bases, with 9 bases between them. This CDR3 comprises 13 residues. Germline V lookup: CDR1 SGHVS, CDR2 FNYEAQ. The CDR3 coding sequence is TGTGCCAGCAGCTTTCGACCGGAAGATACGCAGTATTTT. Translated, it gives CASSFRPEDTQYF.

This clonotype came up a few times. The gene calls are TRBV20-1 and TRBJ2-3; D remains unclear. The germline V gene has CDR1 DFQATT and CDR2 SNEGSKA (reference sequence). CDR3 length: 17 amino acids. Trimming stripped 1 base from V and 2 bases from J, with 19 bases between. CDR3 sequence (DNA): TGCAGTGCTAGAGCCCTCAGCGTACCTATCACCACAGATACGCAGTATTTT. Encoded protein: CSARALSVPITTDTQYF.

The CDR3 DNA reads as TGTGCCAGCAGCTTACTAGCGGGAGGGCCGTCCGAGCAGTACTTC. Translation gives CASSLLAGGPSEQYF. The chain is built from TRBV7-6 and TRBJ2-7; 12 bases match TRBD2. V gave up 2 bases and J gave up 6 bases; unmatched junction bases: 5. From germline, CDR1 is SGHVS and CDR2 FNYEAQ. The CDR3 consists of 15 residues. Combining the CDR3 with reference TRBV7-6 and TRBJ2-7 gives the whole variable domain GAGVSQSPRYKVTKRGQDVALRCDPISGHVSLYWYRQALGQGPEFLTYFNYEAQQDKSGLPNDRFSAERPEGSISTLTIQRTEQRDSAMYRCASSLLAGGPSEQYFGPGTRLTVT.

The chain links TRBV19 to TRBJ2-3; D remains unclear. The CDR3 is 14 residues long. Trimming stripped 7 bases from V and 4 bases from J, with 15 bases between. Germline lookup yields CDR1 LNHDA and CDR2 SQIVND (reference sequence). CDR3 DNA: TGTGCCAGTACCCACACCCTGGGTGCAGATACGCAGTATTTT. This codes for CASTHTLGADTQYF.

The V and J genes are TRBV2 and TRBJ2-7; 7 bases are shared with TRBD2. Trimming took 8 bases from V and 3 from J; bases not matched to a gene: 7. Germline CDR1 and CDR2: SNHLY and FYNNEI. CDR3 size: 13 residues. CDR3 nucleotides: TGTGCCAGCTCTCCGTCGGGGGGCTACGAGCAGTACTTC. Its protein product is CASSPSGGYEQYF. The entire variable domain, with the rest obtained from reference TRBV2 and TRBJ2-7, is as follows: EPEVTQTPSHQVTQMGQEVILRCVPISNHLYFYWYRQILGQKVEFLVSFYNNEISEKSEIFDDQFSVERPDGSNFTLKIRSTKLEDSAMYFCASSPSGGYEQYFGPGTRLTVT.

This clonotype is a singleton in its sample. The genes are TRBV25-1 and TRBJ2-1; TRBD2 might be the D (6 bases). Germline lookup yields CDR1 MGHDK and CDR2 SYGVNS. The CDR3 is made up of 15 amino acids. Deletions cut 1 base from V and 7 bases from J, with 14 bases between. DNA of the CDR3: TGTGCCAGCAGTGAATTGCCTAGCGATGGGAATGAGCAGTTCTTC. Translation gives CASSELPSDGNEQFF.

The gene calls are TRBV9 and TRBJ2-7; D may be TRBD2 (5 bases). The germline V gene encodes CDR1 SGDLS and CDR2 YYNGEE. The CDR3 extends over 16 amino acids. V was cut by 0 bases and J by 3 bases, with 16 bases left in between. The CDR3 sequence: CASSVERTPALYEQYF. The CDR3 DNA reads as TGTGCCAGCAGCGTAGAAAGGACTCCTGCCCTCTACGAGCAGTACTTC. The full variable domain, with the rest looked up from reference TRBV9 and TRBJ2-7, is DSGVTQTPKHLITATGQRVTLRCSPRSGDLSVYWYQQSLDQGLQFLIQYYNGEERAKGNILERFSAQQFPDLHSELNLSSLELGDSALYFCASSVERTPALYEQYFGPGTRLTVT.

This clonotype has only one observation. A read error is likely, as this CDR3 ends without the conserved phenylalanine or tryptophan. V usage is TRBV7-9 and J usage is TRBJ2-7; D is ambiguous. Germline values: CDR1 SEHNR, CDR2 FQNEAQ (reference sequence). V dropped 8 bases and J dropped 2 bases, with 10 bases sitting between them. The CDR3 contains 12 residues. CDR3 sequence reads: CASEWVPYEQYS. The CDR3 DNA reads as TGTGCCAGCGAATGGGTTCCCTACGAGCAGTACTCC.

This clonotype was counted between two and nine times. The V call is TRBV19, the J call TRBJ2-3; 7 positions agree with TRBD1. The CDR3 contains 15 residues. Germline CDR1 is LNHDA and CDR2 is SQIVND (reference sequence). V trimming: 5 bases; J trimming: 0 bases; junction bases outside the gene matches: 5. CDR3 sequence reads: CASSPGDSSTDTQYF. CDR3 coding DNA: TGTGCCAGTAGTCCTGGGGACAGCAGCACAGATACGCAGTATTTT.

The chain uses TRBV7-2 and TRBJ1-1; D unclear. The germline V and J ends were trimmed by 5 bases and 4 bases, with 11 bases remaining between them. CDR1 is SGHTA, CDR2 FQGNSA, per germline. The CDR3 is made up of 13 amino acids. The CDR3 reads CASSPRTVTEAFF. The CDR3 DNA sequence: TGTGCCAGCAGCCCCCGGACGGTCACTGAAGCTTTCTTT.

J is TRBJ1-6 and V is TRBV11-2, with a weak D call TRBD1 (5 bases). Germline lookup yields CDR1 SGHAT and CDR2 FQNNGV. CDR3 length: 16 amino acids. Trimming cost V 5 bases and J 7 bases, with 18 bases left between them. The CDR3 DNA sequence: TGTGCCAGCAGCCGGGGGGGGAGGTCCGGAAATTCACCCCTCCACTTT. Translation: CASSRGGRSGNSPLHF.